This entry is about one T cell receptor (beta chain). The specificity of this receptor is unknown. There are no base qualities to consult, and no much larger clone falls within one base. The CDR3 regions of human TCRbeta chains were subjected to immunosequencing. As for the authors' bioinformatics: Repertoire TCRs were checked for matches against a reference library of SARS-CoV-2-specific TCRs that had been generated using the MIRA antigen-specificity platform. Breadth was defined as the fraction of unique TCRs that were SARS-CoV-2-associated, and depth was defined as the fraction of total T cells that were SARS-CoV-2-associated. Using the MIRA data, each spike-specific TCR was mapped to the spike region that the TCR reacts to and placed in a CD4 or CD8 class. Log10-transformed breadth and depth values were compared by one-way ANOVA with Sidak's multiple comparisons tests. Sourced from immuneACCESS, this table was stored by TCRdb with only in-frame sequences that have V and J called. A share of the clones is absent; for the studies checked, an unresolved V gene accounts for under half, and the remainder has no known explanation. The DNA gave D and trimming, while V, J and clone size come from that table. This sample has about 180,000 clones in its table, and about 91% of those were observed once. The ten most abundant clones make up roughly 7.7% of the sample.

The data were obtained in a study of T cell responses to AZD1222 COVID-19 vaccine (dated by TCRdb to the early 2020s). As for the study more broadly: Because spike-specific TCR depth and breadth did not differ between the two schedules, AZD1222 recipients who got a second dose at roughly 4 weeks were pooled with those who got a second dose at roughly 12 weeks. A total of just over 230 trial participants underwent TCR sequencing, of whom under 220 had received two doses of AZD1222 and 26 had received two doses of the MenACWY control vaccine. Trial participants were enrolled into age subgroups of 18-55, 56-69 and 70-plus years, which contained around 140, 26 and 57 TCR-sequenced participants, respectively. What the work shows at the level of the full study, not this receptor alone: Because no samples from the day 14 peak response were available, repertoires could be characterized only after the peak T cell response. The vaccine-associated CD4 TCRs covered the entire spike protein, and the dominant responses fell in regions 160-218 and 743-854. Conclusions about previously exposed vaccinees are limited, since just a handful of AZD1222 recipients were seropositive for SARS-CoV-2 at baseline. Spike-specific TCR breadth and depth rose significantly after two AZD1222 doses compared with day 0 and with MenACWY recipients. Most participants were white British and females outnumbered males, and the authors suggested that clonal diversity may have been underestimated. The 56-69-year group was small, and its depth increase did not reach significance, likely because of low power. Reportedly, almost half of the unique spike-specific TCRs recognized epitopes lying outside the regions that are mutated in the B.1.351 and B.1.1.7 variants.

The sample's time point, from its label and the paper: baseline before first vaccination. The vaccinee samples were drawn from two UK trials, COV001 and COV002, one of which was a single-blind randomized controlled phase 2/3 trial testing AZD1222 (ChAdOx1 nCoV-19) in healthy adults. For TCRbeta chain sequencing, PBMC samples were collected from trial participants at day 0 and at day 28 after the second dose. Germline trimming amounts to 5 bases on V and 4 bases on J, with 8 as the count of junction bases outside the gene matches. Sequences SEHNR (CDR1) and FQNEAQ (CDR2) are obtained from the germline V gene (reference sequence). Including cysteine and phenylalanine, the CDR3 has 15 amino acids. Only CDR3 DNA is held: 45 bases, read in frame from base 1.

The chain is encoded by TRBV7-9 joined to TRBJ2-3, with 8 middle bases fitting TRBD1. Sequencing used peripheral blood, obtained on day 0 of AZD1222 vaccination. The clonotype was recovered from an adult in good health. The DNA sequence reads TGTGCCAGCAGCCCAAAGGACAGGGAGGCAGATACGCAGTATTTT. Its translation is CASSPKDREADTQYF.